The entry below describes one T cell receptor beta chain. What it recognizes is unknown. Barcoded TCR alpha and TCR beta cDNA libraries with UMIs came from 5'RACE using constant-segment primers. Via MiXCR, TCRdb re-called the 5' RACE reads, giving one row per CDR3 protein. This sample has roughly 610,000 distinct CDR3 sequences; roughly a sixth occur once, and the top ten carry around 7.8%. This entry comes from a study of T-cell memory formation after mild COVID-19. Background on the study: Largely, TCR clusters stayed within a single donor. Study-wide results and caveats: Pre-infection memory already had some responding clones, implying cross-reactive memory joined. For contracting clones, CD4+ ones sat mainly in CM and EM, CD8+ in EMRA.

The CDR3 length is 15 residues. Trimming cost V 5 bases and J 3 bases; bases outside gene matches: 7. Germline CDR1 reads SGHVS; CDR2 reads FNYEAQ. This rearrangement joins TRBV7-6 to TRBJ2-7; 10 bases are shared with TRBD1. The sequenced sample was PBMCs or a T cell subset sorted from them (not recorded which). This receptor was identified in an adult woman who had mild COVID-19 (a few samples of this study predate the infection). Cell type and time point are not known. The CDR3 nucleotides are TGTGCCAGCAGCCGTTGGACAGGGGGAGGCTACGAGCAGTACTTC. Amino acid sequence: CASSRWTGGGYEQYF.